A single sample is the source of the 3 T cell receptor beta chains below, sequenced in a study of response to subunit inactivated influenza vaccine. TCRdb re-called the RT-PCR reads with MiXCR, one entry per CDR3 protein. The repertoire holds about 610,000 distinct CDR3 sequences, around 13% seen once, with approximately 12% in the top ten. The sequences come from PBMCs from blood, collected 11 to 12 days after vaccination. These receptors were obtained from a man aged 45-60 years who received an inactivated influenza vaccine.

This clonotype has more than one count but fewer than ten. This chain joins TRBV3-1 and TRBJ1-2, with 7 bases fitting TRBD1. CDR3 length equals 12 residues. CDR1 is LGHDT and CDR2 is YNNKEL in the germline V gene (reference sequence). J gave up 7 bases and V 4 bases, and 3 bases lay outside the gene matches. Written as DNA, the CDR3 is TGTGCCAGCAGCCCCAGGACAGGTGGCTACACCTTC. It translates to CASSPRTGGYTF.

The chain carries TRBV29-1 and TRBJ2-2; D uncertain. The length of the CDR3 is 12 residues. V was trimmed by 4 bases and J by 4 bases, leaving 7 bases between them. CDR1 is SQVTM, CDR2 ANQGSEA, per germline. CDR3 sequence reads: CSVALGTGELFF. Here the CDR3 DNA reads TGCAGCGTTGCCCTGGGCACCGGGGAGCTGTTTTTT.

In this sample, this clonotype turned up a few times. The CDR3 sequence: CASSAPGGQPQHF. Written as DNA, the CDR3 is TGTGCCAGCAGTGCCCCCGGGGGTCAGCCCCAGCATTTT. The chain has TRBV12-3 or TRBV12-4 and TRBJ1-5; perhaps TRBD1 as D (5 bases). Deletions cut 5 bases from V and 6 bases from J, with 11 bases between. The CDR3 is made up of 13 amino acids.